Listed here are 17 T cell receptor beta chains from one sample, sequenced in a study of T cells in Graves' hyperthyroidism and ophthalmopathy (dated by TCRdb to between 2017 and 2020). Libraries were made using multiplex PCR. TCRdb shows the sequencer as Illumina HiSeq 2000. The TCR beta CDR3 regions were amplified from RNA transcripts. A first-round RT-PCR of the TCR CDR3 used the HTBI primer set with the Qiagen OneStep RT-PCR kit. TCRdb passed the public sequencing reads through fastp at Q25 and MiXCR, retaining productive beta sequences. Entries that share a CDR3 protein sequence are merged under the most common genes and DNA. In all, the sample holds some 490,000 distinct CDR3 sequences, and 20% to 25% of those were seen once. The ten largest clones take up about half of the sample. The sequenced sample was blood. The receptors stem from a woman between 70 and 85 years old with Graves' ophthalmopathy.

This chain connects TRBV5-1 to TRBJ2-7; TRBD2 matches 9 bases. Germline V CDR1 and CDR2: SGHRS, YFSETQ. CDR3 length: 14 amino acids. With 4 bases clipped from V and 4 bases from J, the junction kept 6 bases outside the gene matches. For the CDR3, the DNA is TGCGCCAGCAGCCCTGCGGGGGGGTTATACGAGCAGTACTTC. Translated: CASSPAGGLYEQYF.

This clonotype was observed many times. The gene calls are TRBV28 and TRBJ2-5, with 11 bases fitting TRBD2. The V and J ends lost 6 bases and 7 bases, in that order; junction bases with no gene match: 10. Germline lookup yields CDR1 MDHEN and CDR2 SYDVKM. This CDR3 comprises 15 residues. CDR3 nucleotides: TGTGCCAGCAGCACCCGACTAGCGGGAATCGGGACCCAGTACTTC. Amino acids: CASSTRLAGIGTQYF.

The chain recombines TRBV10-3 with TRBJ2-1; 9 nucleotides agree with TRBD2. Germline V gives CDR1 ENHRY, CDR2 SYGVKD. V lost 11 bases, J lost 5 bases, and 10 bases stayed unmatched. The CDR3 has 14 residues. DNA for the CDR3: TGTGCCGCTAATAGCGGGAGTGGGAACAATGAGCAGTTCTTC. Translation: CAANSGSGNNEQFF.

The rearrangement links TRBV27 to TRBJ2-1; 10 bases are a match to TRBD2. J lost 1 base, V lost 4 bases, and 7 bases had no gene match. CDR3 length: 17 residues. Per germline, CDR1 MNHEY and CDR2 SMNVEV (reference sequence). The DNA of the CDR3 is TGTGCCAGCAGTTCCCGACTAGCGGGTATTTCCTACAATGAGCAGTTCTTC. Protein: CASSSRLAGISYNEQFF.

This clonotype was picked up many times. J is TRBJ1-2 and V is TRBV2, with TRBD1 identical over 7 bases. CDR1 is SNHLY and CDR2 is FYNNEI in the germline V gene. Losses at the gene ends were 5 bases for V and 2 bases for J; bases not matched to a gene: 2. This CDR3 contains 13 residues. The CDR3 DNA is TGTGCCAGCAGTTGGACAGGAAACTATGGCTACACCTTC. Amino acid sequence: CASSWTGNYGYTF.

This clonotype has just one count. The rearrangement joins TRBV5-1 to TRBJ1-1; D is unresolved. CDR1 is SGHRS and CDR2 is YFSETQ in the germline V gene. V gave up 3 bases and J gave up 5 bases, with 11 bases separating them. The CDR3 runs to 13 residues. CDR3 protein: CASSSVSGTEAFF. The DNA of the CDR3 is TGCGCCAGCAGCTCAGTTTCGGGAACTGAAGCTTTCTTT.

The sample holds many counts of this clonotype. This chain links TRBV28 with TRBJ2-1, with D unresolved. Germline values: CDR1 MDHEN, CDR2 SYDVKM. V lost 2 bases and J 2 bases, leaving 13 bases between the germline ends. The CDR3 runs 16 residues. The CDR3 DNA reads TGTGCCAGCAGTTTACGGACGTCTATCCCCTACAATGAGCAGTTCTTC. It is translated as CASSLRTSIPYNEQFF.

This clonotype has just a few counts. The chain combines TRBV12-3 or TRBV12-4 with TRBJ2-1, with 7 bases fitting TRBD2. V dropped 6 bases and J dropped 9; count of bases not matched to a gene: 2. There are 11 residues in the CDR3. CDR3 region: CASRGGGEQFF. Written as DNA, the CDR3 is TGTGCCAGCAGGGGCGGGGGTGAGCAGTTCTTC.

The V call is TRBV12-3 or TRBV12-4, the J call TRBJ2-4, with TRBD2 as a possible D gene (6 bases). The CDR3 has 15 amino acids. The V end was cut by 7 bases, the J end by 2 bases, with 15 bases between. CDR3 sequence: CASNFGRETKNIQYF. The DNA of the CDR3 is TGTGCCAGCAATTTTGGGCGGGAAACCAAAAACATTCAGTACTTC.

A note on this clonotype: The junction does not match germline at one end; this may be a read error. The chain combines TRBV6-2 or TRBV6-3 with TRBJ2-1, with TRBD2 matching over 10 bases. This CDR3 spans 18 amino acids. The V gene's germline CDR1 is MNHEY and CDR2 SVGEGT. The CDR3: CASSHRLAGFSSYNGQFF. In DNA form, the CDR3 reads TGTGCCAGCAGTCATCGACTAGCGGGCTTTAGCTCCTACAATGGGCAGTTCTTC.

J is TRBJ2-1 and V is TRBV27; TRBD2 might be the D (6 bases). The ends were cut back, 8 bases at V and 4 bases at J, with 15 bases in the middle. The CDR3 consists of 14 residues. Germline loops: CDR1 MNHEY, CDR2 SMNVEV (reference sequence). The CDR3 loop reads CASGEDARYNEQFF. CDR3 sequence (DNA): TGTGCCAGCGGGGAGGATGCCCGTTACAATGAGCAGTTCTTC.

This rearrangement joins TRBV12-3 or TRBV12-4 to TRBJ2-5; 9 bases fit TRBD1. This CDR3 is 14 amino acids long. Losses at the gene ends were 3 bases for V and 5 bases for J; bases not matched to a gene: 4. The CDR3 loop is CASSLDRGRETQYF. The CDR3 region has the DNA TGTGCCAGCAGTTTGGACAGGGGCAGGGAGACCCAGTACTTC.

The rearrangement uses TRBV24-1 and TRBJ1-1, with a tentative D call TRBD1 (6 bases). The ends were cut back, 7 bases at V and 3 bases at J, with 20 bases in the middle. CDR1 and CDR2 from the germline V gene are KGHDR and SFDVKD. The CDR3 has 16 residues. The CDR3 protein is CATRASPGEGDTEAFF. The CDR3 region has the DNA TGTGCCACCAGAGCCTCCCCCGGGGAGGGGGACACTGAAGCTTTCTTT.

The chain carries TRBV12-3 or TRBV12-4 and TRBJ1-5; D uncertain. The V end lost 6 bases, the J end lost 7 bases, and 16 bases lay between the germline ends. The CDR3 length is 14 residues. The CDR3 loop is CASSPRLDWQPQHF. The CDR3 DNA reads TGTGCCAGCAGCCCCAGATTGGACTGGCAGCCCCAGCATTTT.

The chain joins TRBV28 to TRBJ1-2; 11 nucleotides agree with TRBD1. Germline loops: CDR1 MDHEN, CDR2 SYDVKM. The CDR3 length is 15 residues. The V segment lost 4 bases and the J segment 6 bases; nucleotides outside the gene matches: 7. As DNA, the CDR3 is TGTGCCAGCAGTTCCCGGACAGGGGGCGTGGATGGCTACACCTTC. Its translation is CASSSRTGGVDGYTF.

This clonotype appeared many times. The chain has TRBV12-3 or TRBV12-4 and TRBJ2-2, with a weak D call TRBD1 (5 bases). The CDR3 is made up of 12 amino acids. Trimming left V 6 bases short and J 6 bases short, with 8 bases between. CDR3 amino acids: CASRPTAGELFF. In nucleotides, the CDR3 is TGTGCCAGCAGACCGACAGCCGGGGAGCTGTTTTTT.

The sample holds many counts of this clonotype. The chain is built from TRBV28 and TRBJ1-6; D unresolved. Germline values: CDR1 MDHEN, CDR2 SYDVKM. The CDR3 is 15 residues long. Trimming took off 5 bases at V and 7 bases at J, with 15 bases between the two ends. CDR3 sequence reads: CASSLRGTRNSPLHF. The CDR3 nucleotides are TGTGCCAGCAGTCTTCGAGGCACGCGAAATTCACCCCTCCACTTT.